This TCR beta chain was found in a study of human T cells and chemical hapten exposure. Attachment of unique molecular identifiers to individual cDNA molecules was performed in the library. TCRdb independently ran MiXCR on the RACE reads; one entry per CDR3 protein. Of over 70,000 distinct CDR3 sequences in the sample, about 8.5% were seen once. This clonotype occurred many times. Stated time point: patch test 2, 6 weeks after DPC sensitization. The sample's treatment: therapeutic diphenylcyclopropenone sensitization with weekly scalp DPC. Prior to each patch test being applied, blood was drawn. Whole blood, unfractionated, served as the material for total RNA extraction. Trimming cost V 0 bases and J 6 bases, with 18 bases left between them. The CDR3 sequence is 17 residues long. Germline CDR1 is SEHNR and CDR2 is FQNEAQ (reference sequence).

This clonotype was sampled from a woman in her 50s with alopecia areata. Some clones in this sample may be carry-over from other donors' samples. The chain joins TRBV7-9 to TRBJ2-4, with D perhaps assigned TRBD1 or TRBD2 (5 bases each). Sequences were derived from whole blood, sampled in connection with sensitization to the hapten diphenylcyclopropenone (DPC). CDR3 protein: CASSLALKDGGRNIQYF. The CDR3 DNA follows: TGTGCCAGCAGCTTAGCGCTAAAGGATGGGGGAAGAAACATTCAGTACTTC.